This paragraph covers one T cell receptor (beta chain) sequence. Its antigen is not known. Germline V gives CDR1 MNHEY, CDR2 SMNVEV (reference sequence). The CDR3 extends over 17 amino acids. The V end was cut by 5 bases, the J end by 0 bases, with 18 bases between. This sample is drawn from a study of cytomegalovirus exposure and HLA in healthy donors. Study-wide points: Analysis performed later found about 18,000 TCR beta sequences associated with HLA alleles at 0.05 false discovery rate. Earlier analysis looked at TCR beta V segments, and most were productive about 90% or about 30% of the time. In a later analysis, an Asian-associated ancestry cluster reportedly showed fewer N-insertions than the roughly 730-donor mean. For TCR beta chains, V- and J-gene trimming was later linked to a missense DCLRE1C variant.

Researchers ran the PCR with 60 Vbeta and 13 Jbeta primers. The data were produced by immunoSEQ multiplex PCR, yet TCRdb's version contains in-frame clones alone and is incomplete. The sample contains about 200,000 clones, around 80% of which appear only once. Sample: PBMCs. The receptor was isolated from a woman aged 25 to 39 in good health and CMV-seropositive. The chain uses TRBV27 and TRBJ2-3, with a possible D match to TRBD2 (6 bases). The CDR3 region is CASSPVRESLSTDTQYF. The CDR3 DNA reads TGTGCCAGCAGTCCAGTTCGGGAGAGTTTGAGCACAGATACGCAGTATTTT.